This TCR beta chain was found in a study of cytomegalovirus exposure and HLA in healthy donors. Whole-study context: Sequencing of some 190 million T cells in an earlier analysis found around 120 million unique TCR beta sequences. Study-wide results and limits: Reports indicate that TCR beta sequences accurately predicted the HLA-A and HLA-B alleles of most subjects. An analysis was carried out at a later point. It showed that HLA-associated TCR beta chains were more clonally expanded than equally common non-associated chains.

The primer mix had 60 Vbeta and 13 Jbeta primers. Original methodology: In a later analysis, of roughly 73 million unique beta chains, about 10 million appeared in at least two donors. Data came from immunoSEQ multiplex PCR; TCRdb stores just in-frame clones and leaves some out. For V, J and clone size, that table is used; D and trimming come from the DNA. This table has more than 150,000 clones, 80% appearing once. Trimming left V 3 bases short and J 9 bases short, with 15 bases between. The CDR3 totals 12 residues. Germline V CDR1 and CDR2: GTSNPN, SVGIG (reference sequence). Notes on this clone: Its target is not known. This same CDR3 is encoded by further DNA sequences in the sample.

The sequenced sample was PBMCs. The J gene is TRBJ2-7, the V gene TRBV30, with a weak D call TRBD2 (5 bases). This receptor was taken from a man aged 35-49 years in good health and CMV-seropositive. CDR3 protein: CAWSVYTRGQYF. CDR3 nucleotides: TGTGCCTGGAGCGTGTACACTCGGGGGCAGTACTTC.